This entry lists 25 T cell receptor beta chains sequenced from one sample in a study of T cell responses to AZD1222 COVID-19 vaccine. Generated by immunoSEQ multiplex PCR, the TCRdb table keeps only in-frame clones and is missing some. The sample has 100,000 to 150,000 clones; about 88% are singletons. The input for sequencing was peripheral blood, taken on day 0 of AZD1222 vaccination. These TCRs come from an adult in good health.

This clone was seen ten or more times. J is TRBJ2-7 and V is TRBV4-1; 10 bases map to TRBD2. The CDR3 runs 16 residues. Germline CDR1 reads MGHRA; CDR2 reads YSYEKL. V gave up 2 bases and J gave up 4 bases; unmatched junction bases: 8. The CDR3 nucleotides read TGCGCCAGCAGCCAACCTAGCGGGGGAGTCAAATACGAGCAGTACTTC. Amino acids: CASSQPSGGVKYEQYF.

The chain carries TRBV5-1 and TRBJ1-3, with 7 nucleotides matching TRBD1. V gave up 5 bases and J gave up 2 bases; unmatched junction bases: 7. The CDR3 is made up of 15 amino acids. Germline V CDR1 and CDR2: SGHRS, YFSETQ. The CDR3 DNA reads as TGCGCCAGCAGTATCGGGACAGTGGCTGGAAACACCATATATTTT. Protein sequence: CASSIGTVAGNTIYF.

J is TRBJ2-1 and V is TRBV10-2; 15 nucleotides line up with TRBD2. Germline lookup yields CDR1 WSHSY and CDR2 SAAADI. With 7 bases clipped from V and 16 bases from J, the junction kept 11 bases outside the gene matches. The CDR3 has 14 amino acids. DNA for the CDR3: TGCGCCAGCACCGGAGAGGGACTAGCGGGAGGTGGATTCTTC. This codes for CASTGEGLAGGGFF.

This chain links TRBV16 with TRBJ2-2, with 8 bases identical to TRBD1. Germline trimming cut 3 bases from V and 1 base from J; bases unmatched to any gene: 4. CDR3 length: 16 residues. Germline V gives CDR1 KGHSY, CDR2 FQNENV. CDR3 residues: CASSHPGQVNTGELFF. CDR3 sequence (DNA): TGTGCCAGCAGCCACCCGGGACAGGTGAACACCGGGGAGCTGTTTTTT.

This sequence joins TRBV7-6 and TRBJ1-2; 7 bases map to TRBD1. The ends lost 1 base at V and 0 bases at J; junction bases unmatched: 5. The CDR3 spans 16 residues. Germline V gene data show CDR1 as SGHVS and CDR2 as FNYEAQ. This CDR3 is CASSLVYGQANYGYTF. The DNA of the CDR3 is TGTGCCAGCAGCTTAGTATACGGACAGGCTAACTATGGCTACACCTTC.

On this clone itself: This same CDR3 is encoded by further DNA sequences in the sample. This chain joins TRBV7-3 and TRBJ2-3, with 9 bases fitting TRBD2. The germline CDR1 and CDR2 sequences are SGHTA and FQGTGA. With V trimmed by 0 bases and J by 3 bases, 1 base remained unmatched. The CDR3 is 15 residues long. CDR3 sequence reads: CASSLTSGGTDTQYF. DNA for the CDR3: TGTGCCAGCAGCTTAACCAGCGGGGGGACAGATACGCAGTATTTT.

The CDR3 protein is CAWSVIYGYTF. As DNA, the CDR3 is TGTGCCTGGAGTGTAATCTATGGCTACACCTTC. The V gene is TRBV30, the J gene TRBJ1-2; no reliable D call. Between the trimmed V and J ends, which lost 0 bases and 4 bases, there was a span of 3 bases. CDR1 and CDR2 from the germline V gene are GTSNPN and SVGIG (reference sequence). The CDR3 is made up of 11 amino acids.

As for this clone: The identical CDR3 is also encoded by other nucleotide sequences in the sample. The V call is TRBV19, the J call TRBJ2-7; 12 nucleotides align to TRBD2. The CDR3 is 14 residues long. CDR1 is LNHDA and CDR2 is SQIVND in the germline V gene (reference sequence). The trim removed 3 bases at V and 4 bases at J, leaving 1 base unmatched. Written as DNA, the CDR3 is TGTGCCAGTAGTATTGGGACTAGCGGGTACGAGCAGTACTTC. The encoded protein is CASSIGTSGYEQYF.

In this sample, this clone turned up once. The V call is TRBV25-1, the J call TRBJ2-5; D is unresolved. Germline loops: CDR1 MGHDK, CDR2 SYGVNS. V was cut by 1 base and J by 3 bases, with 3 bases left in between. The CDR3 extends over 12 amino acids. The CDR3 nucleotides are TGTGCCAGCAGTGAATGGAAAGAGACCCAGTACTTC. It is translated as CASSEWKETQYF.

The chain joins TRBV24-1 to TRBJ2-5, with 7 bases fitting TRBD1. The CDR3 runs to 15 residues. Germline assignment: CDR1 KGHDR and CDR2 SFDVKD. J was trimmed by 2 bases and V by 4 bases; bases with no gene match: 6. This CDR3 is CATSDTGTAQETQYF. In DNA form, the CDR3 reads TGTGCCACCAGTGACACCGGGACAGCTCAAGAGACCCAGTACTTC.

The chain is built from TRBV6-2 or TRBV6-3 and TRBJ1-5, with D perhaps matching TRBD1 (6 bases). Per the germline V gene, CDR1 is MNHEY and CDR2 is SVGEGT. The CDR3 spans 17 residues. Trimming shortened V by 4 bases and J by 2 bases, and 18 bases separated the two germline ends. Here the CDR3 DNA reads TGTGCCAGCAGTTCGGACAGCAGAGTCGAAGGCAATCAGCCCCAGCATTTT. This encodes CASSSDSRVEGNQPQHF.

The chain recombines TRBV4-3 with TRBJ2-7; 8 nucleotides line up with TRBD2. The CDR3 sequence is 18 residues long. The germline CDR1 and CDR2 sequences are LGHNA and YSLEER. The V segment lost 2 bases and the J segment 2 bases; nucleotides outside the gene matches: 14. CDR3 DNA sequence: TGCGCCAGCAGCCAACGCCATTTTCTAGCGGGCCAGACCTACGAGCAGTACTTC. It specifies CASSQRHFLAGQTYEQYF.

V is TRBV9 and J is TRBJ2-5; D is uncertain. The CDR3 has 13 amino acids. CDR1 and CDR2 (germline): SGDLS, YYNGEE. V lost 4 bases and J lost 2, with 9 bases in between. Here the CDR3 reads CASSIEDQETQYF. Written as DNA, the CDR3 is TGTGCCAGCAGCATCGAAGATCAAGAGACCCAGTACTTC.

The J gene is TRBJ2-7, the V gene TRBV6-1; 12 nucleotides line up with TRBD1. This CDR3 is 16 amino acids long. Germline V gene sequence: CDR1 MNHNS, CDR2 SASEGT. After removal of 4 bases from V and 7 bases from J, the junction contained 11 bases not matched to a gene. The CDR3 DNA reads TGTGCCAGCAGTGTTCTCCCGGGACAGGGGGCGCAAGAGCAGTACTTC. Translating gives CASSVLPGQGAQEQYF.

In DNA form, the CDR3 reads TGTGCCAGCAGCTTGGGGACCCCAACTGGGGCAACTAATGAAAAACTGTTTTTT. It is translated as CASSLGTPTGATNEKLFF. The V and J genes are TRBV7-9 and TRBJ1-4; a weak D match, TRBD1 (5 bases). Trimming removed 3 bases from V and 0 bases from J, with 17 bases in between. This CDR3 has 18 amino acids. The germline V gene encodes CDR1 SEHNR and CDR2 FQNEAQ (reference sequence).

The chain links TRBV19 to TRBJ1-4; D ambiguous. This CDR3 is built from 14 residues. Germline V lookup: CDR1 LNHDA, CDR2 SQIVND (reference sequence). The V end lost 6 bases, the J end lost 7 bases, and 15 bases lay between the germline ends. CDR3 sequence (DNA): TGTGCCAGTAGCGACGAACCTAAGCCTGAAAAACTGTTTTTT. Protein sequence: CASSDEPKPEKLFF.

In its sample, this clone was seen a few times. V is TRBV6-4 and J is TRBJ2-1, with 7 nucleotides matching TRBD2. The V gene end was trimmed by 2 bases and the J gene end by 0 bases; junction bases not matched to a gene: 4. The CDR3 covers 16 residues. Germline values: CDR1 MRHNA, CDR2 SNTAGT. CDR3 region: CASSDQGGSSYNEQFF. The CDR3 nucleotides are TGTGCCAGCAGTGACCAGGGCGGGAGCTCCTACAATGAGCAGTTCTTC.

CDR3 residues: CASSLQATYEQYF. For the CDR3, the DNA is TGTGCCAGCAGCTTACAGGCTACCTACGAGCAGTACTTC. V and J are TRBV13 and TRBJ2-7; D gene ambiguous. The V gene lost 2 bases and the J gene lost 2 bases, with 7 bases spanning the gap. The CDR3 runs 13 residues. The germline V gene has CDR1 PRHDT and CDR2 FYEKMQ (reference sequence).

This chain connects TRBV30 to TRBJ2-2; 8 bases map to TRBD1. After removal of 5 bases from V and 6 bases from J, the junction contained 5 bases not matched to a gene. Per germline, CDR1 GTSNPN and CDR2 SVGIG (reference sequence). The CDR3 covers 13 residues. CDR3 in amino acids: CAWGQGVAGELFF. CDR3 bases: TGTGCCTGGGGACAGGGCGTCGCCGGGGAGCTGTTTTTT.

The rearrangement links TRBV13 to TRBJ1-4; 7 bases align to TRBD1. CDR1 and CDR2 from the germline V gene are PRHDT and FYEKMQ (reference sequence). V shed 5 bases, J shed 8 bases, and the junction held 8 bases outside the gene matches. This CDR3 comprises 14 residues. In DNA, the CDR3 is TGTGCCAGCAGCAGATCCCGGGACAGCGAAAAACTGTTTTTT. Amino acids: CASSRSRDSEKLFF.

The chain combines TRBV24-1 with TRBJ2-3; 10 bases agree with TRBD1. Unmatched junction bases numbered 6, after V lost 3 bases and J lost 1 base. Germline CDR1 reads KGHDR; CDR2 reads SFDVKD. CDR3 length equals 17 residues. The chain's CDR3 is CATSDPGDRGGTDTQYF. In DNA, the CDR3 is TGTGCCACCAGTGATCCCGGGGACAGGGGCGGCACAGATACGCAGTATTTT.

The V and J genes are TRBV6-6 and TRBJ1-5; TRBD1 agrees at 9 bases. Per germline, CDR1 MNHNY and CDR2 SVGAGI (reference sequence). This CDR3 region has 18 residues. The J segment lost 2 bases and the V segment lost 5 bases, leaving 13 bases of the junction unmatched. This CDR3 reads CASSLRQGGDHGNQPQHF. DNA for the CDR3: TGTGCCAGCAGTCTCAGACAGGGGGGTGATCACGGCAATCAGCCCCAGCATTTT.

The chain has TRBV27 and TRBJ1-4; no clear D gene. Germline values: CDR1 MNHEY, CDR2 SMNVEV (reference sequence). The V end was cut by 0 bases, the J end by 5 bases, with 10 bases between. This CDR3 is 15 amino acids long. CDR3 coding DNA: TGTGCCAGCAGTTTATCGCCAGAGATGAATGAAAAACTGTTTTTT. It translates to CASSLSPEMNEKLFF.

This rearrangement joins TRBV4-1 to TRBJ2-1; D not resolved. V was trimmed by 5 bases and J by 4 bases, leaving 12 bases between them. The CDR3 totals 14 residues. The germline CDR1 and CDR2 sequences are MGHRA and YSYEKL. The CDR3, as DNA: TGCGCCAGCAGCGAGCAGTCGTCTTACAATGAGCAGTTCTTC. It translates to CASSEQSSYNEQFF.

The gene calls are TRBV10-2 and TRBJ2-3; D not resolved. The V and J ends lost 1 base and 9 bases respectively, with 11 bases between them. The CDR3 is 13 residues long. From germline, CDR1 is WSHSY and CDR2 SAAADI. The DNA for the CDR3 is TGCGCCAGCAGTGAGTTCGAGGTTGTGACGCAGTATTTT. This translates into CASSEFEVVTQYF.